This TCR beta chain was retrieved from a study of T cell repertoires in cytomegalovirus infection. The germline V gene has CDR1 MDHEN and CDR2 SYDVKM. V lost 3 bases, J lost 3 bases, and 14 bases lay in between. This CDR3 comprises 15 residues. MiXCR, run by TCRdb on the reads, gives a single entry per CDR3 protein. This sample has around 740,000 distinct CDR3 sequences; roughly a third occur once, and the top ten carry around 2.8%. In its sample, this clonotype was seen a few times. The V and J genes are TRBV28 and TRBJ1-2; D is possibly TRBD1 (5 bases). This TCR was sampled from a human donor in good health (CMV status not recorded). Some clones in this sample may be carry-over from other donors' samples. The sequenced sample was PBMCs. The DNA for the CDR3 is TGTGCCAGCAGTTTTCAGAGGGGCCGGGACTATGGCTACACCTTC. Translated: CASSFQRGRDYGYTF.